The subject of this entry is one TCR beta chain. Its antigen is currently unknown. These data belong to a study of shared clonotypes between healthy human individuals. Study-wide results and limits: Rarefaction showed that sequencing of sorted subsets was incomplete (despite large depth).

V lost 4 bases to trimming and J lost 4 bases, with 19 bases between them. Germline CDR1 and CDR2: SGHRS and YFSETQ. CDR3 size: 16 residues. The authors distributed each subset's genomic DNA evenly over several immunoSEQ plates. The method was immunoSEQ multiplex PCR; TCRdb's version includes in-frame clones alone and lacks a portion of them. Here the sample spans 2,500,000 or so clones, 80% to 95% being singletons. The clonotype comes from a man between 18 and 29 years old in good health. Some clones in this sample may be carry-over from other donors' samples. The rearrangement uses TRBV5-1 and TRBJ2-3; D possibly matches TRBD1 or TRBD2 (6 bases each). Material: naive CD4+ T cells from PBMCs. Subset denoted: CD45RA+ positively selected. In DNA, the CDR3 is TGCGCCAGCAGCCGGGGGCTAGTTTTGAGTGCAGATACGCAGTATTTT. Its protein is CASSRGLVLSADTQYF.